The present T cell receptor (beta chain) was sequenced within a study of blood T cell repertoires in COVID-19. Turning to the study itself: Acute-phase and convalescent COVID-19 samples originated in the United States, Italy and Spain. T cells, B-cell-depleted T cells, or PBMCs supplied cDNA or gDNA.

In the original workflow: Researchers report that nucleated cell counts were estimated from reference gene primer amplification. The protocol was immunoSEQ multiplex PCR, while the TCRdb copy is restricted to in-frame clones and leaves out a portion. The V and J calls and clone size were taken over from that table, and D and trimming were inferred from the DNA. This table has around 100,000 clones, 75% to 90% appearing once. This clone was seen a single time. V lost 4 bases and J 0 bases, leaving 7 bases between the germline ends. Germline CDR1 and CDR2: LGHDT and YNNKEL (reference sequence). The CDR3 is 14 residues long.

The clonotype originates from a human donor in a cohort sampled during active COVID-19. Sequencing used peripheral blood. V gene TRBV3-1 (or the pseudogene TRBV3-2) combines with J gene TRBJ1-3; no clear D gene. CDR3 loop: CASSRRSSGNTIYF. CDR3 nucleotides: TGTGCCAGCAGCCGGAGGAGCTCTGGAAACACCATATATTTT.